Below are 23 T cell receptor beta chains sequenced from a single sample in a study of OX40 agonist ivuxolimab in advanced cancers. Libraries were prepared by immunoSEQ multiplex PCR; TCRdb keeps only in-frame clonotypes and omits some of them. The sample has 20,000 or so clones; 70% to 90% are singletons. The sample consisted of CD4+ or CD8+ T cells sorted from blood, taken in a trial of the OX40 agonist ivuxolimab. Source of these receptors: an adult with an advanced solid tumor such as melanoma, head and neck, liver or kidney cancer.

The CDR3: CASSEWKGDTIYF. CDR3 sequence (DNA): TGTGCCAGCAGTGAATGGAAGGGAGACACCATATATTTT. The rearrangement links TRBV25-1 to TRBJ1-3, with no clear D. Trimming shortened V by 1 base and J by 8 bases, and 9 bases separated the two germline ends. CDR1 is MGHDK, CDR2 SYGVNS, per germline. The CDR3 sequence is 13 residues long.

This sequence joins TRBV6-1 and TRBJ1-1; no firm D call. The germline V gene has CDR1 MNHNS and CDR2 SASEGT. The V end lost 2 bases, the J end lost 3 bases, and 16 bases lay between the germline ends. This CDR3 has 16 residues. CDR3 amino acids: CASSEWWQDPDTEAFF. For the CDR3, the DNA is TGTGCCAGCAGTGAATGGTGGCAGGACCCTGACACTGAAGCTTTCTTT.

The chain links TRBV11-2 to TRBJ2-7; D ambiguous. V lost 3 bases, J lost 3 bases, and 6 bases lay in between. The germline V gene encodes CDR1 SGHAT and CDR2 FQNNGV. The CDR3 runs 12 residues. The CDR3 protein is CASSFGLYEQYF. Written as DNA, the CDR3 is TGTGCCAGCAGCTTTGGGCTCTACGAGCAGTACTTC.

The rearrangement joins TRBV7-6 to TRBJ2-1; TRBD2 matches 11 bases. V dropped 3 bases and J dropped 7; count of bases not matched to a gene: 2. Germline loops: CDR1 SGHVS, CDR2 FNYEAQ. This CDR3 is 14 amino acids long. The CDR3 nucleotides read TGTGCCAGCAGCTTGGCTAGCGGGGGGAATGAGCAGTTCTTC. This gives the protein CASSLASGGNEQFF.

This rearrangement joins TRBV4-2 to TRBJ2-5; no reliable D call. The J call is uncertain, as TRBJ2-7 better fits the DNA end. The germline V gene has CDR1 LGHNA and CDR2 YNFKEQ. This CDR3 contains 14 residues. CDR3: CASSQPTVSYEQYF. The CDR3 DNA reads TGTGCCAGCAGCCAACCGACTGTTTCCTACGAGCAGTACTTC.

V usage is TRBV5-1 and J usage is TRBJ1-2; TRBD1 matches at 9 bases. The CDR3 totals 13 residues. Germline CDR1 is SGHRS and CDR2 is YFSETQ. The J segment lost 6 bases and the V segment lost 1 base, leaving 1 base of the junction unmatched. DNA of the CDR3: TGCGCCAGCAGCTTGACAGGGGGCCATGGCTACACCTTC. Protein product: CASSLTGGHGYTF.

The genes are TRBV14 and TRBJ2-1; D is undetermined. The V gene lost 2 bases and the J gene lost 3 bases, with 5 bases spanning the gap. Germline V CDR1 and CDR2: SGHDN, FVKESK. This CDR3 has 13 amino acids. CDR3 nucleotides: TGTGCCAGCAGCCAAACTTTCTACAATGAGCAGTTCTTC. Translation: CASSQTFYNEQFF.

This chain connects TRBV13 to TRBJ1-5; 9 nucleotides line up with TRBD1. Trimming at V came to 5 bases and at J to 7 bases, leaving 9 bases not matched to a gene. Looked up from germline, CDR1 is PRHDT and CDR2 is FYEKMQ (reference sequence). The CDR3 runs 15 residues. Here the CDR3 DNA reads TGTGCCAGCAGCCAAGGGACAGGGCCTTTCCAGCCCCAGCATTTT. It translates to CASSQGTGPFQPQHF.

The gene calls are TRBV20-1 and TRBJ2-1; D unresolved. The V end lost 2 bases, the J end lost 6 bases, and 2 bases lay between the germline ends. Per germline, CDR1 DFQATT and CDR2 SNEGSKA (reference sequence). The CDR3 extends over 10 amino acids. This CDR3 reads CSARPNEQFF. CDR3 nucleotide sequence: TGCAGTGCTAGACCCAATGAGCAGTTCTTC.

CDR3 sequence: CASSLSGGNLYTF. The CDR3 nucleotides are TGCGCCAGCAGCCTATCAGGGGGGAACCTCTACACCTTC. V is TRBV5-1 and J is TRBJ1-2; 7 bases fit TRBD1. This CDR3 has 13 amino acids. The germline gives CDR1 SGHRS, CDR2 YFSETQ. V trimming: 4 bases; J trimming: 10 bases; junction bases outside the gene matches: 10.

CDR3 nucleotides: TGTGCCAGTAGTGTGGGACGTCATAGCAATCAGCCCCAGCATTTT. Protein: CASSVGRHSNQPQHF. J is TRBJ1-5 and V is TRBV19; perhaps TRBD1 as D (5 bases). Germline CDR1 is LNHDA and CDR2 is SQIVND (reference sequence). The CDR3 totals 15 residues. V gave up 5 bases and J gave up 0 bases, with 11 bases separating them.

The DNA for the CDR3 is TGCGCCAGCAGTGACTTGGACAGGGTTTCTGGAAACACCATATATTTT. The encoded protein is CASSDLDRVSGNTIYF. V and J are TRBV10-2 and TRBJ1-3; 8 nucleotides line up with TRBD1. Germline trimming cut 3 bases from V and 1 base from J; bases unmatched to any gene: 5. The CDR3 sequence is 16 residues long. Germline V gives CDR1 WSHSY, CDR2 SAAADI.

This clone is a singleton in its sample. The chain employs TRBV7-9 and TRBJ2-7, with 8 bases that match TRBD2. The CDR3 runs 16 residues. The germline V gene encodes CDR1 SEHNR and CDR2 FQNEAQ (reference sequence). The trim removed 0 bases at V and 0 bases at J, leaving 4 bases unmatched. CDR3 DNA: TGTGCCAGCAGCTTAGCGCCAGCGGGGGACTCCTACGAGCAGTACTTC. Its protein is CASSLAPAGDSYEQYF.

This chain joins TRBV5-1 and TRBJ2-7; 8 bases line up with TRBD1. Germline V gives CDR1 SGHRS, CDR2 YFSETQ. Germline trimming cut 4 bases from V and 3 bases from J; bases unmatched to any gene: 6. The CDR3 covers 14 residues. Here the CDR3 reads CASSPGTGRYEQYF. The CDR3 DNA reads TGCGCCAGCAGCCCCGGGACAGGCCGCTACGAGCAGTACTTC. Based on the CDR3 plus reference TRBV5-1 and TRBJ2-7, the full variable domain is KAGVTQTPRYLIKTRGQQVTLSCSPISGHRSVSWYQQTPGQGLQFLFEYFSETQRNKGNFPGRFSGRQFSNSRSEMNVSTLELGDSALYLCASSPGTGRYEQYFGPGTRLTVT.

V and J are TRBV5-1 and TRBJ2-1; D gene ambiguous. The CDR3 contains 14 residues. The V gene lost 0 bases and the J gene lost 1 base, with 5 bases spanning the gap. Germline lookup yields CDR1 SGHRS and CDR2 YFSETQ. This CDR3 reads CASSLGKSYNEQFF. The CDR3 DNA sequence: TGCGCCAGCAGCTTGGGGAAGTCCTACAATGAGCAGTTCTTC.

J is TRBJ2-3 and V is TRBV21-1; no DNA check was done on the table's D call, TRBD1. TRBV21-1 is noted as a pseudogene. CDR3 length: 14 amino acids. The CDR3 nucleotides are TGTGCCAGCAGCGGACGCAGGGGCGTAGATACGCAGTATTTT. Its translation is CASSGRRGVDTQYF.

This clone rates as medium-sized. The rearrangement uses TRBV6-1 and TRBJ1-2; no firm D call. V was pared by 2 bases and J by 6 bases, with 13 bases between. Germline V gene lookup returns CDR1 MNHNS and CDR2 SASEGT. The CDR3 consists of 14 residues. The CDR3 DNA follows: TGTGCCAGCAGTGAAAGTAAGGGAGGGCATGGCTACACCTTC. Amino acids: CASSESKGGHGYTF.

The gene calls are TRBV6-5 and TRBJ2-7, with D tentatively TRBD1 (5 bases). V lost 5 bases to trimming and J lost 1 base, with 12 bases between them. Germline values: CDR1 MNHEY, CDR2 SVGAGI. The CDR3 length is 14 residues. The CDR3 loop reads CASSHPDSSYEQYF. The DNA for the CDR3 is TGTGCCAGCAGTCACCCCGACAGTTCCTACGAGCAGTACTTC.

V usage is TRBV19 and J usage is TRBJ1-1, with a weak D call TRBD1 (6 bases). Germline CDR1 and CDR2: LNHDA and SQIVND (reference sequence). This CDR3 is 14 amino acids long. The ends were cut back, 5 bases at V and 1 base at J, with 11 bases in the middle. CDR3 nucleotide sequence: TGTGCCAGTAGTCCCATGGACAGGAACACTGAAGCTTTCTTT. As protein: CASSPMDRNTEAFF.

This chain links TRBV6-4 with TRBJ2-1; 8 bases align to TRBD2. CDR3 length: 15 residues. Germline V gene lookup returns CDR1 MRHNA and CDR2 SNTAGT. Losses at the gene ends were 4 bases for V and 9 bases for J; bases not matched to a gene: 11. The CDR3 sequence is CASSALAGGGGEQFF. The CDR3 region has the DNA TGTGCCAGCAGTGCCCTAGCGGGTGGCGGGGGTGAGCAGTTCTTC.

In the case of this clone: At the DNA level, this CDR3 is encoded by other sequences in the same sample as well. The chain links TRBV11-2 to TRBJ2-7; tentatively, D is TRBD1 (6 bases). The CDR3 sequence is 15 residues long. V lost 1 base, J lost 2 bases, and 12 bases lay in between. The germline gives CDR1 SGHAT, CDR2 FQNNGV. The DNA for the CDR3 is TGTGCCAGCAGCTTAGGGGGGCCCCTGACCTACGAGCAGTACTTC. Its protein product is CASSLGGPLTYEQYF.

The chain has TRBV7-9 and TRBJ2-7, with D tentatively TRBD2 (5 bases). The V gene's germline CDR1 is SEHNR and CDR2 FQNEAQ (reference sequence). Trimming pared 0 bases from V and 0 bases from J, leaving 9 bases between. CDR3 length equals 15 residues. The chain's CDR3 is CASSLALGSSYEQYF. The CDR3 DNA follows: TGTGCCAGCAGCTTAGCATTGGGGAGCTCCTACGAGCAGTACTTC.

The chain joins TRBV2 to TRBJ2-7; D gene unclear. Germline V CDR1 and CDR2: SNHLY, FYNNEI. This CDR3 has 11 amino acids. Deletions cut 8 bases from V and 4 bases from J, with 9 bases between. CDR3 loop: CASRGDYEQYF. CDR3 nucleotide sequence: TGTGCCAGCCGAGGAGATTACGAGCAGTACTTC.